This T cell receptor (beta chain) was captured by sequencing in a study of T cell repertoires in cytomegalovirus infection. This clonotype was recorded at least ten times. TCRdb called the reads again in MiXCR, with one record for every CDR3 protein. The sample lists 310,000 or so distinct CDR3 sequences, 15% to 20% occurring once. Germline CDR1 SGHVS, CDR2 FQNEAQ. The ends lost 4 bases at V and 4 bases at J; junction bases unmatched: 8. CDR3 length: 16 amino acids. Specimen: PBMCs. The receptor was isolated from a human donor in good health (CMV status not recorded). Some clones in this sample may be carry-over from other donors' samples. This rearrangement joins TRBV7-8 to TRBJ2-2; 8 positions match TRBD1. CDR3 in amino acids: CASSSRQGWSTGELFF. The CDR3 region has the DNA TGTGCCAGCAGCTCTAGACAGGGGTGGAGCACCGGGGAGCTGTTTTTT.